This T cell receptor (beta chain) was retrieved from a study of early T cells in non-severe SARS-CoV-2 infection (dated by TCRdb to the early 2020s). Regarding the study in general: Because TCR sequencing relied on bulk RNA taken from unsorted whole blood, pairing of alpha and beta chains was not possible. What the authors observed across the whole study: Matching against VDJdb was skewed toward anti-spike CD8 responses, likely underestimated virus-specific expansions, and missed private and CD4 specificities.

CDR3 length: 13 amino acids, cysteine to phenylalanine. Only the CDR3 DNA is retained, 39 bases long and in frame from the first base. Taken from the germline V gene (reference sequence), the CDR1 and CDR2 loops are LNHDA and SQIVND. At the junction V is shortened by 9 bases and J by 4 bases; bases outside the gene matches: 6. This was a case-control study nested in a cohort of healthcare workers in London, UK, who had nasopharyngeal swab PCR tests and blood samples taken every week. Between 23 and 31 March 2020, the week of the UK lockdown, healthcare workers were enrolled and then followed up weekly for as long as 16 weeks. This clonotype occurred a few times. Its antigen is not yet known. No clone much larger than this one lies a single base away; base qualities are absent. The library relied on 5' RACE. Sequenced on a NextSeq 500. In the TCR library protocol, unique molecular identifiers were attached to individual cDNA molecules to correct for PCR bias and sequencing error. Both TCR alpha and beta chains were sequenced, and tight co-correlation was observed between alpha and beta sequence abundances in each sample. The paper's data handling went like this. Decombinator V4 was used to annotate TCR sequences for V gene, J gene and CDR3. TCRs were defined as expanded if a significant change between any two time points was detected under a Poisson model with p below 0.0001. TCR abundances were normalised to the total number of TCRs sequenced per sample and expressed as counts per million. TRAV1-2 paired with TRAJ12, TRAJ20 or TRAJ33 defined MAIT TCRs, while TRAV10 paired with TRAJ18 defined iNKT TCRs. VDJdb, accessed 1 November 2021, was searched for CMV, EBV and SARS-CoV-2 annotated TCRs, excluding TCRs annotated for multiple antigens. TCRdb reprocessing: public reads trimmed at Q25 with fastp, clones called with MiXCR, in-frame beta chains kept. Identical CDR3 protein sequences are pooled into one entry, listed with their most common genes and DNA. The V and J calls were not made by the authors but by TCRdb's processing. This sample comprises tens of thousands of distinct CDR3 sequences, 7% to 10% of them detected only once. The ten largest clonotypes hold roughly 13% of the sample.

The sequence joins TRBV19 to TRBJ2-3, with TRBD1 matching 8 junction bases. The specimen was whole blood, collected at baseline. This clonotype originated in an adult who was a healthcare worker with PCR-confirmed SARS-CoV-2 infection or an uninfected control (not recorded which). The DNA sequence is given as TGTGCCAGCGCAGGGGGCGCGGCAGATACGCAGTATTTT. This translates into CASAGGAADTQYF.